This T cell receptor beta chain stems from a study of control samples from healthy donors and cancer patients. Sequencing was performed with immunoSEQ multiplex PCR; in TCRdb, only in-frame clones are kept and a portion is missing. Of 140,000 or so clones detected, about 93% appear once; the ten largest clones hold about 14%. This clone came up once. Sequenced input: PBMCs. This receptor was obtained from a man aged 55 to 70 with colorectal cancer.

The CDR3 DNA sequence: TGTGCCAGCAGCCAAGATCTGACGTCAGGGACAGGGGGCGCAGATACGCAGTATTTT. It specifies CASSQDLTSGTGGADTQYF. This sequence joins TRBV3-1 (or the pseudogene TRBV3-2) and TRBJ2-3, with 12 positions matching TRBD1. Germline V gene lookup returns CDR1 LGHDT and CDR2 YNNKEL (reference sequence). The junction had 11 bases not matched to a gene; V was cut back by 0 bases and J by 4 bases. This CDR3 is 19 amino acids long.